This T cell receptor (beta chain) was obtained from a study of cytotoxic CD8 clonotypes in ibrutinib-treated CLL. Assay: immunoSEQ multiplex PCR; the TCRdb copy retains only in-frame clones and omits some. In the table there are about 21,000 clones, about 84% of which are singletons. General study points: In sustained-remission versus progressing patients, sampling times differed. The study found baseline clonality above age-matched healthy donors, tracking circulating CD8+ T-cell counts.

TCR beta library input comprised roughly 1.8 micrograms of genomic DNA from cryopreserved PBMCs. The CDR3 loop spans 17 amino acids. The V gene's germline CDR1 is MNHEY and CDR2 SMNVEV (reference sequence). V dropped 0 bases and J dropped 1 base, with 15 bases sitting between them. In regard to this clone: The antigen remains undetermined.

The chain carries TRBV27 and TRBJ1-2, with D perhaps matching TRBD1 (5 bases). This clonotype was sampled from a human donor with chronic lymphocytic leukemia. Here the sequenced sample was PBMCs, taken before ibrutinib treatment. This CDR3 is CASSLSRGGLVNYGYTF. In DNA, the CDR3 is TGTGCCAGCAGTTTATCGCGGGGGGGGTTGGTTAACTATGGCTACACCTTC.